This T cell receptor beta chain was identified in a study of T cell responses to AZD1222 COVID-19 vaccine (dated by TCRdb to the early 2020s). With respect to the entire study: AZD1222 recipients with second doses at about 4 weeks or about 12 weeks were pooled, because spike-specific TCR depth and breadth did not differ between schedules. TCR sequencing was performed for about 250 trial participants, of whom about 200 were given two doses of AZD1222 and around 25 were given two doses of MenACWY control vaccine. Trial participants were enrolled by age into 18-55, 56-69 and 70-plus year subgroups, with roughly 160, 29 and 62 TCR-sequenced participants respectively.

The table lists this clone with a count of one. Its specific antigen is unknown. The sample holds no much larger clone one base away, and base qualities are not on file. The CDR3 regions of human TCRbeta chains were subjected to immunosequencing. The study's own analysis went as follows. Repertoire TCRs were checked for matches against a reference library of SARS-CoV-2-specific TCRs that had been generated using the MIRA antigen-specificity platform. Breadth meant the fraction of unique TCRs that were SARS-CoV-2-associated, whereas depth meant the fraction of total T cells that were SARS-CoV-2-associated. Using the MIRA data, each spike-specific TCR was mapped to the spike region that the TCR reacts to and placed in a CD4 or CD8 class. Log10-transformed breadth and depth values were compared by one-way ANOVA with Sidak's multiple comparisons tests. What TCRdb holds here is the immuneACCESS table cut down to in-frame rearrangements. Part of the clones is not present; checked against another copy, under half of the missing clones reflect an unresolved V gene, and the others are unexplained. V and J calls and clone size are as listed in that table; D and trimming were resolved from the DNA. This sample holds roughly 90,000 clones; around 86% were observed only once. 5% to 6.5% of the sample is held by the ten biggest clonotypes.

The time point label, read with the paper, signifies: baseline before first vaccination. Vaccinee samples were obtained from the UK trials COV001 and COV002, which included a single-blind randomized controlled phase 2/3 trial of AZD1222 (ChAdOx1 nCoV-19) in healthy adults. Trial participant PBMC samples were collected at day 0 and day 28 after the second dose for TCRbeta chain sequencing. The paper as a whole reports these results and caveats: After two AZD1222 doses, both the breadth and the depth of spike-specific TCRs were significantly higher than at day 0 and than in MenACWY recipients. Because no samples from the day 14 peak response were available, repertoires could be characterized only after the peak T cell response. Conclusions about previously exposed vaccinees are limited, since just 6 or 7 AZD1222 recipients were seropositive for SARS-CoV-2 at baseline. Participants were mostly white British, with more females than males. The authors suggested clonal diversity may have been underestimated. The 56-69-year group was small, and its depth increase did not reach significance, likely because of low power. Reportedly, almost half of the unique spike-specific TCRs recognized epitopes lying outside the regions that are mutated in the B.1.351 and B.1.1.7 variants. The whole spike protein was spanned by vaccine-associated CD4 TCRs, and dominant responses were seen in regions 160-218 and 743-854.

The sample consisted of peripheral blood, taken on day 0 of AZD1222 vaccination. The clonotype comes from an adult in good health.

The DNA sequence is given as TGTGCCAGCTCACCACCGTCCAGGGGTTCCTACGAGCAGTACTTC. The encoded protein is CASSPPSRGSYEQYF. The chain employs TRBV18 and TRBJ2-7; the D segment could be TRBD1, given 6 matching bases. The CDR3 holds 15 amino acids from the cysteine to the phenylalanine. The kept DNA is CDR3 alone, 45 bases in frame from the first base. CDR1 and CDR2 are read off the germline V gene as KGHSH and LQKENI. V and J are truncated by 0 bases and 1 base respectively, leaving an intervening sequence of 10 bases.